This entry lists 14 T cell receptor beta chains sequenced from one sample in a study of T cell responses to AZD1222 COVID-19 vaccine. Method: immunoSEQ multiplex PCR; TCRdb's copy keeps in-frame clones and lacks some. The profile shows more than 70,000 clones, around 85% of them singletons. Sequences were derived from peripheral blood, sampled on day 0 of AZD1222 vaccination. The receptors stem from an adult in good health.

This clone has only a few counts. The rearrangement joins TRBV25-1 to TRBJ1-2, with D unclear. V gave up 5 bases and J gave up 4 bases, with 8 bases separating them. CDR1 MGHDK and CDR2 SYGVNS come from the germline V gene. The CDR3 consists of 12 residues. The CDR3 nucleotides are TGTGCCAGCAGTCCGAACAGCTATGGCTACACCTTC. Its translation is CASSPNSYGYTF.

This chain links TRBV18 with TRBJ1-4; unclear D gene. This CDR3 spans 13 amino acids. V lost 6 bases and J 5 bases, leaving 10 bases between the germline ends. Germline lookup yields CDR1 KGHSH and CDR2 LQKENI. In DNA, the CDR3 is TGTGCCAGCTCGTTGGATCTGAATGAAAAACTGTTTTTT. This gives the protein CASSLDLNEKLFF.

This sequence joins TRBV6-2 or TRBV6-3 and TRBJ1-3; D is undetermined. This CDR3 spans 14 amino acids. Germline V lookup: CDR1 MNHEY, CDR2 SVGEGT. V lost 4 bases, J lost 0 bases, and 7 bases lay in between. In DNA, the CDR3 is TGTGCCAGCAGTTCATCGTTCTCTGGAAACACCATATATTTT. This codes for CASSSSFSGNTIYF.

The V call is TRBV28, the J call TRBJ2-1; D perhaps matches TRBD1 (5 bases). Germline loops: CDR1 MDHEN, CDR2 SYDVKM. V lost 3 bases, J lost 8 bases, and 20 bases lay in between. This CDR3 contains 16 residues. The CDR3 loop reads CASSFSQGSPGDEQFF. The CDR3 DNA reads as TGTGCCAGCAGTTTCTCCCAGGGAAGTCCTGGGGATGAGCAGTTCTTC.

The chain has TRBV3-1 (or the pseudogene TRBV3-2) and TRBJ2-1, with unresolved D. Trimming took off 1 base at V and 14 bases at J, with 9 bases between the two ends. The CDR3 covers 11 residues. The germline V gene has CDR1 LGHDT and CDR2 YNNKEL (reference sequence). CDR3 sequence: CASSQGETEFF. DNA of the CDR3: TGTGCCAGCAGCCAAGGTGAGACTGAGTTCTTC.

The chain couples TRBV10-2 to TRBJ2-3, with 7 nucleotides matching TRBD2. CDR3 length equals 15 residues. From germline, CDR1 is WSHSY and CDR2 SAAADI. V dropped 6 bases and J dropped 5; count of bases not matched to a gene: 11. CDR3 DNA sequence: TGCGCCAGCAGGGCGGGAGACTCATTGGGAGATACGCAGTATTTT. It encodes CASRAGDSLGDTQYF.

This clone was observed a few times. The chain links TRBV19 to TRBJ2-1; D unresolved. The length of the CDR3 is 15 residues. Germline V gene data show CDR1 as LNHDA and CDR2 as SQIVND (reference sequence). Trimming stripped 1 base from V and 6 bases from J, with 13 bases between. The CDR3 DNA sequence: TGTGCCAGTAGTATAGGCGTGCCCAGGACCAATGAGCAGTTCTTC. Protein sequence: CASSIGVPRTNEQFF.

CDR3: CASSLGGIGSEQYF. The CDR3 nucleotides read TGTGCCAGCAGCTTAGGCGGGATTGGTTCCGAGCAGTACTTC. The chain employs TRBV7-9 and TRBJ2-7; TRBD2 might be the D (6 bases). The length of the CDR3 is 14 residues. Germline CDR1 is SEHNR and CDR2 is FQNEAQ (reference sequence). V shed 1 base and J shed 6 bases, with 13 bases lying between them.

This clone was detected a few times. This CDR3 reads CAIREGLSDTQYF. The CDR3 nucleotides are TGTGCCATCAGGGAAGGACTCTCTGATACGCAGTATTTT. V and J are TRBV10-3 and TRBJ2-3, with D maybe TRBD2 (5 bases). The CDR3 covers 13 residues. The ends were cut back, 6 bases at V and 6 bases at J, with 13 bases in the middle. CDR1 ENHRY and CDR2 SYGVKD come from the germline V gene.

The rearrangement uses TRBV5-1 and TRBJ1-2; D unclear. The germline gives CDR1 SGHRS, CDR2 YFSETQ. The length of the CDR3 is 14 residues. Trimming shortened V by 0 bases and J by 6 bases, and 12 bases separated the two germline ends. In nucleotides, the CDR3 is TGCGCCAGCAGCTTGGGCTCTGGGTCGGATGGCTACACCTTC. Its translation: CASSLGSGSDGYTF.

This sequence joins TRBV6-1 and TRBJ1-4; D unclear. Germline-derived CDR1 and CDR2 are MNHNS and SASEGT. V lost 2 bases and J lost 1, with 14 bases in between. This CDR3 contains 17 residues. The CDR3 reads CASSERRSSGTNEKLFF. CDR3 sequence (DNA): TGTGCCAGCAGTGAACGCAGGAGTTCAGGAACTAATGAAAAACTGTTTTTT.

The V gene is TRBV27, the J gene TRBJ2-2, with TRBD1 matching 10 bases. J gave up 2 bases and V 9 bases, and 6 bases lay outside the gene matches. This CDR3 is built from 15 residues. Germline values: CDR1 MNHEY, CDR2 SMNVEV (reference sequence). The CDR3 here is CASRGQGINTGELFF. In nucleotides, the CDR3 is TGTGCCAGTCGGGGACAGGGGATAAACACCGGGGAGCTGTTTTTT.

The V gene is TRBV19, the J gene TRBJ2-5, with 7 bases lining up with TRBD1. V gave up 9 bases and J gave up 5 bases; unmatched junction bases: 15. Germline assignment: CDR1 LNHDA and CDR2 SQIVND (reference sequence). There are 15 residues in the CDR3. CDR3 sequence reads: CARVNPGQPRETQYF. CDR3 sequence (DNA): TGTGCCAGGGTGAATCCGGGACAGCCAAGGGAGACCCAGTACTTC.

In this sample, this clone turned up once. The chain combines TRBV9 with TRBJ2-2, with D possibly matching TRBD1 (5 bases). This CDR3 is built from 14 residues. CDR1 SGDLS and CDR2 YYNGEE come from the germline V gene. Trimming took off 0 bases at V and 3 bases at J, with 6 bases between the two ends. In nucleotides, the CDR3 is TGTGCCAGCAGCGTAGACAGGTACACCGGGGAGCTGTTTTTT. Amino acid sequence: CASSVDRYTGELFF.